Listed below are T cell receptor beta chains from one sample, sequenced in a study of cytomegalovirus exposure and HLA in healthy donors. Method: immunoSEQ multiplex PCR; TCRdb's copy keeps in-frame clones and lacks some. The repertoire holds 200,000 to 300,000 clones, about 90% seen once, with 1.2% in the top ten. The sample consisted of PBMCs. These receptor sequences come from a woman in her twenties or thirties in good health and CMV-seropositive. Both conserved end residues are part of each CDR3. Fields, in order: clone size, V gene, CDR3 protein. Part of the rows lack a size; the others show once, few, many or a class for expanded clones.

. TRBV6-5 CASSYFGGVRNEQFF
. TRBV27 CASSPRTANTGELFF
. TRBV7-9 CASSSSGGGLGEKLFF
. TRBV27 CASSLGIRDRGRLVGYTF
. TRBV2 CASSDGTGSIEQYF
. TRBV19 CASGTPPEDYGYTF
few TRBV10-3 CAISESIEPQHF
. TRBV10-3 CAISESASGRHTGELFF
. TRBV19 CASSIWRDPSYEQYF
. TRBV28 CASSFMGRTKEKLFF
few TRBV7-7 CASSLGSLAQETQYF
. TRBV19 CASSLRRQGIDSNQPQHF
. TRBV28 CASNFRGLAGSEQYF
. TRBV27 CASSTGKNTEAFF
once TRBV29-1 CSVDGGGVGTEAFF
once TRBV5-4 CASSPGEGRTDTQYF
. TRBV11-3 CASSPSFGKINEQFF
. TRBV11-3 CASSLEVRGENTEAFF
. TRBV27 CATRRFGQLDTGELFF